Following are 19 T cell receptor beta chains from one sample sequenced in a study of a mutant IDH1 vaccine in newly diagnosed glioma (dated by TCRdb to the early 2020s). The antigens these receptors bind are not known. In light of the paper, this sample's time point label describes: week 47, end of study. Every vaccine dose consisted of 300 ug of a 20-mer mutant IDH1 peptide in Montanide, administered subcutaneously together with topical imiquimod. Library construction relied on the immunoSEQ multiplex PCR assay. TCRdb obtained this table from immuneACCESS and retained in-frame rearrangements with V and J assigned. These tables miss some clones; where compared with another copy, unresolved V genes account for less than half of the shortfall, and the remainder is unexplained. The sample table lists about 62,000 clones, around 83% of them with a count of one. About 4% of the sample rests with the top ten.

This material consisted of PBMCs, taken from a glioma patient whose treatment included an IDH1 peptide vaccine. These receptors came from a man aged 30 to 45 with glioma.

CDR3 in DNA: TGTGCCAGTAGTATCCAGGGGGGAGATGAAAAACTGTTTTTT. Protein product: CASSIQGGDEKLFF. V usage is TRBV19 and J usage is TRBJ1-4, with 7 bases aligning to TRBD1. With 3 bases clipped from V and 6 bases from J, the junction kept 4 bases outside the gene matches. Germline assignment: CDR1 LNHDA and CDR2 SQIVND (reference sequence). The CDR3 is 14 amino acids.

The chain is built from TRBV12-5 and TRBJ2-3; weak D call: TRBD1 (6 bases). Germline-derived CDR1 and CDR2 are LGHNT and FRNRAP. V gave up 5 bases and J gave up 2 bases, with 11 bases separating them. The CDR3 is 14 residues long. The CDR3: CASGINRVTDTQYF. Written as DNA, the CDR3 is TGTGCTAGTGGTATAAACAGGGTCACAGATACGCAGTATTTT.

The rearrangement joins TRBV4-1 to TRBJ2-5, with D possibly being TRBD2 (7 bases). The CDR3 covers 16 residues. Trimming removed 4 bases at V and 1 base at J, with 16 bases between. Per germline, CDR1 MGHRA and CDR2 YSYEKL. CDR3 in amino acids: CASSLTRGAPQETQYF. DNA of the CDR3: TGCGCCAGCAGCCTTACTCGGGGGGCCCCCCAAGAGACCCAGTACTTC.

This chain connects TRBV5-6 to TRBJ1-1; maybe TRBD1 (6 bases). Germline CDR1 reads SGHDT; CDR2 reads YYEEEE. The V gene lost 4 bases and the J gene lost 4 bases, with 11 bases spanning the gap. The CDR3 is made up of 13 amino acids. The CDR3 sequence: CASSVQGFTEAFF. CDR3 sequence (DNA): TGTGCCAGCAGCGTACAGGGATTCACTGAAGCTTTCTTT.

The chain links TRBV5-6 to TRBJ1-5, with a possible D match to TRBD1 (6 bases). Germline V gives CDR1 SGHDT, CDR2 YYEEEE. Trimming took off 5 bases at V and 6 bases at J, with 18 bases between the two ends. The CDR3 is 15 amino acids. CDR3 residues: CASSHGGGAGQPQHF. The CDR3 bases are TGTGCCAGCAGTCATGGAGGGGGGGCCGGTCAGCCCCAGCATTTT.

The rearrangement joins TRBV21-1 to TRBJ1-5. TRBV21-1 is a pseudogene locus. This CDR3 has 12 residues. The CDR3 sequence: CASSHGDQPQHF. The DNA of the CDR3 is TGTGCCAGCAGCCATGGGGATCAGCCCCAGCATTTT.

This sequence joins TRBV9 and TRBJ1-2, with 12 bases matching TRBD1. This CDR3 has 18 amino acids. Germline loops: CDR1 SGDLS, CDR2 YYNGEE. V was clipped by 4 bases and J by 4 bases; unmatched bases: 14. CDR3 DNA sequence: TGTGCCAGCAGCCCTTATCCGGGACAGGGGGCGCGAACCTATGGCTACACCTTC. Protein product: CASSPYPGQGARTYGYTF.

The rearrangement links TRBV20-1 to TRBJ2-1, with D unresolved. Germline V gene data show CDR1 as DFQATT and CDR2 as SNEGSKA (reference sequence). This CDR3 contains 11 residues. Trimming cost V 0 bases and J 6 bases, with 3 bases left between them. DNA of the CDR3: TGCAGTGCTAGAGATATCAATGAGCAGTTCTTC. This translates into CSARDINEQFF.

This chain joins TRBV5-1 and TRBJ1-4; D possibly corresponds to TRBD1 (6 bases). The CDR3 extends over 15 amino acids. CDR1 is SGHRS, CDR2 YFSETQ, per germline. The V end lost 4 bases, the J end lost 2 bases, and 12 bases lay between the germline ends. CDR3 residues: CASSPRGPTNEKLFF. Here the CDR3 DNA reads TGCGCCAGCAGCCCCAGGGGTCCCACTAATGAAAAACTGTTTTTT.

The chain joins TRBV11-2 to TRBJ2-3; D possibly corresponds to TRBD2 (5 bases). CDR3 size: 14 residues. Per germline, CDR1 SGHAT and CDR2 FQNNGV. With 0 bases removed from V and 4 bases from J, the gap between germline ends came to 8 bases. The CDR3 region is CASSLDLASDTQYF. CDR3 DNA sequence: TGTGCCAGCAGCTTAGATCTAGCCTCAGATACGCAGTATTTT.

For the CDR3, the DNA is TGTGCCAGCAGTTTTTTATCTGCGGGCTCTGTAAAGGCTGAAGCTTTCTTT. Translating it yields CASSFLSAGSVKAEAFF. V gene TRBV28 combines with J gene TRBJ1-1; no reliable D call. Germline V gene sequence: CDR1 MDHEN, CDR2 SYDVKM. V lost 3 bases to trimming and J lost 6 bases, with 23 bases between them. The CDR3 sequence is 17 residues long.

The chain is built from TRBV18 and TRBJ1-2; no reliable D call. CDR3 size: 15 residues. Germline CDR1 reads KGHSH; CDR2 reads LQKENI. Trimming removed 3 bases from V and 2 bases from J, with 13 bases in between. The CDR3 sequence: CASSPPSGTNYGYTF. The CDR3 DNA is TGTGCCAGCTCACCCCCGTCCGGCACGAACTATGGCTACACCTTC.

The chain employs TRBV5-6 and TRBJ2-3; D is possibly TRBD1 (7 bases). The germline V gene has CDR1 SGHDT and CDR2 YYEEEE. The V and J ends lost 4 bases and 3 bases respectively, with 18 bases between them. This CDR3 spans 16 amino acids. In DNA, the CDR3 is TGTGCCAGCAGCCGGGGATTCAGGGGGGTGACAGATACGCAGTATTTT. Its translation: CASSRGFRGVTDTQYF.

J is TRBJ2-1 and V is TRBV10-1; D unresolved. The length of the CDR3 is 14 residues. Germline-derived CDR1 and CDR2 are WNHNN and SYGVQD (reference sequence). Trimming removed 3 bases from V and 6 bases from J, with 12 bases in between. The CDR3 here is CASSDVLPPNEQFF. The DNA for the CDR3 is TGCGCCAGCAGTGACGTACTACCTCCCAATGAGCAGTTCTTC.

The DNA for the CDR3 is TGTGCCAGCAGCTTGAGCACCTCCTACGAGCAGTACTTC. Its translation: CASSLSTSYEQYF. The chain recombines TRBV7-9 with TRBJ2-7; D ambiguous. Trimming removed 3 bases from V and 0 bases from J, with 6 bases in between. In germline, CDR1 is SEHNR, CDR2 FQNEAQ (reference sequence). This CDR3 has 13 amino acids.

This chain uses TRBV7-9 with TRBJ2-1, with 11 bases that match TRBD2. The germline gives CDR1 SEHNR, CDR2 FQNEAQ (reference sequence). The V segment lost 5 bases and the J segment 5 bases; nucleotides outside the gene matches: 5. This CDR3 has 15 amino acids. CDR3 nucleotide sequence: TGTGCCAGCAGCCCCCTAGCGGGGGGCAACAATGAGCAGTTCTTC. This sequence encodes CASSPLAGGNNEQFF.

This chain uses TRBV19 with TRBJ1-5; 7 bases match TRBD1. CDR3 size: 15 residues. V lost 6 bases, J lost 5 bases, and 10 bases stayed unmatched. Germline V gene sequence: CDR1 LNHDA, CDR2 SQIVND (reference sequence). CDR3 sequence: CASRRTGPVDQPQHF. Here the CDR3 DNA reads TGTGCCAGTAGAAGGACAGGTCCGGTGGATCAGCCCCAGCATTTT.

For the CDR3, the DNA is TGCGCCAGCAGGAACAGGGGCGGTTATGGCTACACCTTC. Translation gives CASRNRGGYGYTF. The V call is TRBV4-1, the J call TRBJ1-2, with 7 bases that match TRBD1. V shed 6 bases and J 5 bases; nucleotides not matched to a gene: 6. CDR1 is MGHRA and CDR2 is YSYEKL in the germline V gene. CDR3 length equals 13 residues.

V and J are TRBV6-1 and TRBJ2-1; D unclear. The germline CDR1 and CDR2 sequences are MNHNS and SASEGT. V was cut by 0 bases and J by 8 bases, with 11 bases left in between. The CDR3 covers 14 residues. The CDR3 DNA follows: TGTGCCAGCAGTGAAGCGGACGCCAAGGATGAGCAGTTCTTC. Its protein product is CASSEADAKDEQFF.